This record covers a single T cell receptor (beta chain). In this sample, this clone turned up many times. Which antigen it targets is not known. No much larger clone exists at a distance of one base, and base qualities are not known. The data were taken from a study of metastatic and nonmetastatic thyroid tumors (TCRdb year 2020). For the wider study: The researchers compared repertoires between peripheral blood samples and tumor or nodule tissue samples from patients with malignant or benign thyroid disease. General conclusions and limits of the study: TCR beta diversity was reported as significantly higher in malignant tumors than in benign nodules, in both blood and tumor samples.

Libraries were constructed by PCR. The instrument given in TCRdb is Illumina HiSeq 4000. High-throughput sequencing was used to profile the CDR3 region of the TCR beta-chain in every patient. Processing in the source paper ran as follows. A classifier to discriminate distant-metastatic papillary thyroid cancer patients was built from CDR3 differences across clinicopathological groups. The Shannon index was used to assess repertoire diversity, and the Morisita-Horn index was used to assess tumor-blood repertoire similarity. TCRdb trimmed the raw reads at Q25, called clones with MiXCR and kept productive beta chains. The V and J calls shown here were made by TCRdb, not taken from the authors' results. Across this sample there are tens of thousands of clones, with approximately 13% seen only once. The top ten hold around 8.8% of the sample. No patient had received any treatment before thyroid surgery. The study retrospectively analysed patient clinical samples collected from the early 2010s to the late 2010s using T-cell receptor beta sequencing.

The sequence derives from a female donor with papillary thyroid cancer or a benign thyroid nodule (not recorded which). Some clones in this sample may be carry-over from other donors' samples. Sequenced input: tumor tissue.

Here the CDR3 is given as CASSLDGERRVGETQYF. The sequenced DNA: TGTGCCAGCAGCTTAGACGGGGAGAGAAGGGTCGGGGAGACCCAGTACTTC. The V and J genes are TRBV11-3 and TRBJ2-5; TRBD2 is a weak D gene call, 5 bases matching. V lost 0 bases and J lost 5 bases; the stretch between them is 19 bases long. Taken from the germline V gene, the CDR1 and CDR2 loops are SGHNT and YENEEA. Its CDR3 holds 17 amino acids, cysteine through phenylalanine. CDR3 DNA only is kept here, 51 bases in frame from base 1.